What follows is one TCR beta chain and its context. What it binds is unknown. These data belong to a study of CD8 T cells in Susac syndrome. Study-wide results and caveats: As the study acknowledged, the number of individuals in its TCR sequencing and HLA analysis was relatively small.

RNA totalling roughly 0.45 to 1 ug underwent reverse transcription with random hexamers. TCR beta CDR3 was amplified by immunoSEQ multiplex PCR. This amplification extended across 54 Vbeta and 13 Jbeta segments. TCRdb used MiXCR to reprocess the immunoSEQ multiplex PCR reads, holding one entry per CDR3 protein. Found here are fewer than 350,000 distinct CDR3 sequences, over 75% of them singletons; the top ten hold roughly 0.21%. This CDR3 is built from 16 residues. Germline CDR1 and CDR2: MNHEY and SMNVEV (reference sequence). Between the trimmed V and J ends, which lost 2 bases and 1 base, there was a span of 9 bases. TCR beta sequences were obtained from blood CD8+ and CD4+ T cells.

Sequenced sample: CD8+ T cells from PBMCs. The rearrangement links TRBV27 to TRBJ2-6, with unresolved D. This TCR was sampled from a human donor with multiple sclerosis. The CDR3 reads CASSLLPGSGANVLTF. The CDR3 nucleotides are TGTGCCAGCAGTTTACTCCCCGGGTCTGGGGCCAACGTCCTGACTTTC. The full variable domain, rest sourced from reference TRBV27 and TRBJ2-6, is EAQVTQNPRYLITVTGKKLTVTCSQNMNHEYMSWYRQDPGLGLRQIYYSMNVEVTDKGDVPEGYKVSRKEKRNFPLILESPSPNQTSLYFCASSLLPGSGANVLTFGAGSRLTVL.